This T cell receptor (beta chain) emerged from a study of beta chain features in type 1 diabetes listed by TCRdb under 2018. For context, the study as a whole: Patients and healthy donors did not differ in mean age, gender distribution, total cell number or subset yield. Across all samples, fewer than 130 million sorted cells were examined, and cell number per subset correlated strongly with RNA yield. The study compared the TCRB repertoires of sorted circulating CD4+ T cell subsets in recently diagnosed type 1 diabetes patients with those in matched healthy donors. Regulatory and stem cell-like memory subsets were isolated from only 8 patients and roughly 8 healthy donors, whereas naive and central memory subsets came from all 30 or so donors. Results the study describes overall, beyond this receptor: Patients with type 1 diabetes made fewer insertions and deleted more nucleotides at VDJ recombination sites, implying thymic rearrangement abnormalities. Naive, central memory and regulatory TCRB repertoires appeared to be more similar among patients than among healthy donors. Shorter templates might have been favored by PCR, but patient and control samples were amplified and corrected together, so both groups would have been affected equally by any skew. In all four CD4+ subsets, TCRB CDR3 length was moderately but significantly shorter in type 1 diabetes patients. Sequencing cDNA rather than genomic DNA could over-represent highly expressing activated cells, although activation and CD3 levels did not differ between groups. Because small numbers of individuals were included in the HLA sub-analyses, any influence of HLA type on TCRB rearrangement was left unresolved.

The germline V gene specifies SGDLS as CDR1 and YYNGEE as CDR2. Trimming at the junction amounts to 4 bases on V and 7 bases on J, and the germline ends lie 14 bases apart. From the cysteine up to the phenylalanine, the CDR3 has a length of 14 residues. Of all the DNA, just the CDR3 is kept, 42 bases in frame from base 1. All of the isolated RNA was reverse transcribed with the High Capacity cDNA Reverse Transcription Kit, so expressed TCRB transcripts were sequenced. Naive, central memory and regulatory T cell samples underwent deep immunoSEQ sequencing, averaging roughly 3.5 million total reads per sample. Sorted cells were lysed in RLT buffer, and RNA was extracted using DNase-treated RNeasy Micro or Mini kits according to cell number. Each cell subset was processed separately to prevent cross-contamination, with patient and healthy donor samples processed together. The immunoSEQ multiplex PCR was used to amplify TCRB sequences from cDNA, yielding 87-bp fragments that span the CDR3 region. Sequencing of the amplicons was done on the Illumina HiSeq platform. In the original analysis: Synthetic template baselines were used to correct PCR bias computationally, reads within Hamming distance 2 were collapsed, and singletons that could not be merged were discarded. By aligning reads against IMGT, V, D and J genes, CDR3 length, and insertions or deletions at six rearrangement sites were assigned. Clonotype counts were normalized to sorted cell number within each subset before computing true diversity and Gini coefficients with the tcR R package. The overlap coefficient, calculated on TCRB nucleotide sequences, was used to measure repertoire sharing. As a proxy for the pre-selection repertoire, out-of-frame TCRB sequences from naive cells were analyzed. What TCRdb holds here is the immuneACCESS table cut down to in-frame rearrangements. Part of the clones is not present; checked against another copy, under half of the missing clones reflect an unresolved V gene, and the others are unexplained. That table gives V, J and clone size, and the DNA gave D and trimming. This sample is represented by a few hundred thousand clones; around 16% of them were singletons. The ten largest make up approximately 0.019% of the sample.

A single peripheral blood draw of around 0.11 L on average was collected from each donor into heparinised tubes. Using a panel that included CD45RO, CCR7, CD25, CD127, CD95 and CD27, naive, central memory, regulatory and stem cell-like memory CD4+ T cells were sorted on a BD FACSAria II. Every sorted population had a purity above 98%. PBMCs were separated immediately by Lymphoprep density gradient centrifugation and were stained directly, without being cultured. So that batch effects would be minimized, each experiment stained and sorted samples in pairs, pairing one healthy donor with one patient. As concerns this clone: Its antigen is still unknown. It has no much larger one-base neighbor in the sample; base qualities were not kept.

This receptor was identified in a woman aged 18-35 years in good health. The sample comprised naive CD4+ T cells from blood. The cell subset or site label, as the study defines it: true naive CD4+ T cells. The chain employs TRBV9 and TRBJ1-4, with no confident D gene call. The CDR3 sequence is CASSPRGGGEKLFF. The sequence in DNA is TGTGCCAGCAGCCCTCGAGGAGGTGGTGAAAAACTGTTTTTT.